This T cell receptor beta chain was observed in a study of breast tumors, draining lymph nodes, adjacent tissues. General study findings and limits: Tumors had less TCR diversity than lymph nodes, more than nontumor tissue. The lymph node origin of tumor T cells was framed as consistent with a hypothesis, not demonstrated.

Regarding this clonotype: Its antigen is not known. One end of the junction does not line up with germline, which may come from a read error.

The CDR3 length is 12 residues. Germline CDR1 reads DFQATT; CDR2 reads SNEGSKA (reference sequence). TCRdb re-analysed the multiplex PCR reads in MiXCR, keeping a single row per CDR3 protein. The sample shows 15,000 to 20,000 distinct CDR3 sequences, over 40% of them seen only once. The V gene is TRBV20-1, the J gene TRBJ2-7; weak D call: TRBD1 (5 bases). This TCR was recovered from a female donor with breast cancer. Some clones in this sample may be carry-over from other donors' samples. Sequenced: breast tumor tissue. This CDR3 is CSATDRGCEPYF. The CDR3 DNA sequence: TGCAGTGCTACGGATAGGGGATGCGAGCCGTACTTC.